Listed below are T cell receptor beta chains from one sample, sequenced in a study of OX40 agonist ivuxolimab in advanced cancers. The repertoire was sequenced with immunoSEQ multiplex PCR; TCRdb's copy has only in-frame clones and lacks some. This table has about 62,000 clones, about four fifths appearing once. The source was CD4+ or CD8+ T cells sorted from blood, collected in a trial of the OX40 agonist ivuxolimab. The receptors were sampled from an adult with an advanced solid tumor such as melanoma, head and neck, liver or kidney cancer. Each CDR3 is given with its conserved first and last residue. D genes are given only for firm matches. Not every row has a clone size; where given, it reads once, few, many or a size class.

len: 16; abundance: .; v_gene: TRBV18; j_gene: TRBJ2-1; d_gene: TRBD1; CDR3aa: CASSPPDPDRIDEQFF; CDR3nt: TGTGCCAGCTCACCTCCGGACCCGGACAGGATCGATGAGCAGTTCTTC
len: 13; abundance: .; v_gene: TRBV6-6; j_gene: TRBJ1-5; d_gene: .; CDR3aa: CASSWGSNQPQHF; CDR3nt: TGTGCCAGCAGTTGGGGTAGCAATCAGCCCCAGCATTTT
len: 15; abundance: once; v_gene: TRBV9; j_gene: TRBJ1-3; d_gene: TRBD1; CDR3aa: CASSGWDSSGNTIYF; CDR3nt: TGTGCCAGCAGCGGATGGGACAGCTCTGGAAACACCATATATTTT
len: 15; abundance: .; v_gene: TRBV7-2; j_gene: TRBJ2-1; d_gene: .; CDR3aa: CASNPTRVSYNEQFF; CDR3nt: TGTGCCAGCAACCCTACTAGGGTATCCTACAATGAGCAGTTCTTC
len: 16; abundance: .; v_gene: TRBV7-2; j_gene: TRBJ1-1; d_gene: .; CDR3aa: CASSSPLEAVSTEAFF; CDR3nt: TGTGCCAGCAGCTCACCCTTGGAGGCAGTGTCCACTGAAGCTTTCTTT
len: 15; abundance: few; v_gene: TRBV7-2; j_gene: TRBJ2-4; d_gene: .; CDR3aa: CASSFTRDPGDIQYF; CDR3nt: TGTGCCAGCAGCTTTACCCGGGACCCTGGGGACATTCAGTACTTC
len: 16; abundance: .; v_gene: TRBV27; j_gene: TRBJ1-2; d_gene: TRBD1; CDR3aa: CASSSRDRAGSHGYTF; CDR3nt: TGTGCCAGCAGTTCCCGGGACAGGGCGGGCTCGCATGGCTACACCTTC
len: 14; abundance: .; v_gene: TRBV5-1; j_gene: TRBJ2-3; d_gene: .; CDR3aa: CASSWGQDTDTQYF; CDR3nt: TGCGCCAGCAGTTGGGGTCAGGACACAGATACGCAGTATTTT
len: 11; abundance: .; v_gene: TRBV6-5; j_gene: TRBJ1-5; d_gene: .; CDR3aa: CASRPNQPQHF; CDR3nt: TGTGCCAGCAGACCAAATCAGCCCCAGCATTTT
len: 17; abundance: .; v_gene: TRBV7-6; j_gene: TRBJ2-4; d_gene: TRBD1; CDR3aa: CASSLAGGQGGINIQYF; CDR3nt: TGTGCCAGCAGCTTAGCGGGGGGACAGGGCGGTATAAACATTCAGTACTTC
len: 14; abundance: .; v_gene: TRBV28; j_gene: TRBJ1-6; d_gene: .; CDR3aa: CASSSPEGNSPLHF; CDR3nt: TGTGCCAGCAGTTCCCCCGAAGGCAATTCACCCCTCCACTTT
len: 14; abundance: few; v_gene: TRBV4-2; j_gene: TRBJ2-7; d_gene: TRBD1; CDR3aa: CASSPRGQGYEQYF; CDR3nt: TGTGCCAGCAGCCCAAGGGGACAGGGTTACGAGCAGTACTTC
len: 19; abundance: few; v_gene: TRBV10-3; j_gene: TRBJ2-1; d_gene: TRBD2; CDR3aa: CAISESGLAGLISYNEQFF; CDR3nt: TGTGCCATCAGTGAGTCTGGGCTAGCGGGTCTGATCTCCTACAATGAGCAGTTCTTC
len: 16; abundance: .; v_gene: TRBV7-9; j_gene: TRBJ2-7; d_gene: .; CDR3aa: CASSSPRGSSSYEQYF; CDR3nt: TGTGCCAGCAGCTCCCCGCGAGGGAGCAGCTCCTACGAGCAGTACTTC
len: 18; abundance: .; v_gene: TRBV19; j_gene: TRBJ2-1; d_gene: TRBD2; CDR3aa: CAVGSSGGRRSSYNEQFF; CDR3nt: TGTGCCGTCGGTTCTAGCGGGGGGCGAAGAAGCTCCTACAATGAGCAGTTCTTC
len: 11; abundance: few; v_gene: TRBV9; j_gene: TRBJ2-5; d_gene: .; CDR3aa: CASSAQETQYF; CDR3nt: TGTGCCAGCAGCGCCCAAGAGACCCAGTACTTC
len: 13; abundance: .; v_gene: TRBV27; j_gene: TRBJ2-5; d_gene: .; CDR3aa: CASSLTQQTTQYF; CDR3nt: TGTGCCAGCAGTTTAACTCAACAAACCACCCAGTACTTC
len: 14; abundance: .; v_gene: TRBV27; j_gene: TRBJ1-3; d_gene: TRBD1; CDR3aa: CASKQGASGNTIYF; CDR3nt: TGTGCCAGTAAACAGGGGGCCTCTGGAAACACCATATATTTT
len: 15; abundance: .; v_gene: TRBV7-8; j_gene: TRBJ1-2; d_gene: TRBD1; CDR3aa: CASSGQGAANYGYTF; CDR3nt: TGTGCCAGCAGCGGACAGGGGGCTGCTAACTATGGCTACACCTTC
len: 14; abundance: .; v_gene: TRBV4-1; j_gene: TRBJ2-1; d_gene: .; CDR3aa: CASSQAKSGNEQFF; CDR3nt: TGCGCCAGCAGCCAAGCTAAGAGCGGGAATGAGCAGTTCTTC
len: 13; abundance: .; v_gene: TRBV28; j_gene: TRBJ1-4; d_gene: .; CDR3aa: CASSFGLGEKLFF; CDR3nt: TGTGCCAGCAGTTTTGGGCTGGGGGAAAAACTGTTTTTT
len: 15; abundance: .; v_gene: TRBV6-5; j_gene: TRBJ1-3; d_gene: .; CDR3aa: CASSYGQPSGNTIYF; CDR3nt: TGTGCCAGCAGTTACGGCCAGCCCTCTGGAAACACCATATATTTT
len: 16; abundance: .; v_gene: TRBV18; j_gene: TRBJ1-3; d_gene: TRBD1; CDR3aa: CASSPTGGYSGNTIYF; CDR3nt: TGTGCCAGCTCACCAACAGGGGGATACTCTGGAAACACCATATATTTT
len: 14; abundance: .; v_gene: TRBV5-5; j_gene: TRBJ2-1; d_gene: TRBD2; CDR3aa: CASSLLLAGGEQFF; CDR3nt: TGTGCCAGCAGCTTGCTACTAGCGGGAGGTGAGCAGTTCTTC
len: 12; abundance: .; v_gene: TRBV28; j_gene: TRBJ2-5; d_gene: TRBD1; CDR3aa: CASSSGGETQYF; CDR3nt: TGTGCCAGCAGTTCAGGGGGAGAGACCCAGTACTTC
len: 14; abundance: few; v_gene: TRBV5-1; j_gene: TRBJ1-4; d_gene: .; CDR3aa: CASSFGGEGEKLFF; CDR3nt: TGCGCCAGCAGCTTTGGGGGAGAGGGGGAAAAACTGTTTTTT
len: 13; abundance: .; v_gene: TRBV7-9; j_gene: TRBJ1-4; d_gene: .; CDR3aa: CASSPAGREKLFF; CDR3nt: TGTGCCAGCAGCCCCGCCGGCCGGGAAAAACTGTTTTTT
len: 17; abundance: .; v_gene: TRBV27; j_gene: TRBJ2-1; d_gene: TRBD2; CDR3aa: CASSSPGTSGAYNEQFF; CDR3nt: TGTGCCAGCAGTTCCCCAGGGACTAGCGGGGCCTACAATGAGCAGTTCTTC
len: 15; abundance: .; v_gene: TRBV5-4; j_gene: TRBJ2-3; d_gene: .; CDR3aa: CASNQGGRLTDTQYF; CDR3nt: TGTGCCAGCAACCAGGGCGGCCGCCTCACAGATACGCAGTATTTT
len: 13; abundance: .; v_gene: TRBV7-2; j_gene: TRBJ2-7; d_gene: TRBD2; CDR3aa: CASSQVGGGEQYF; CDR3nt: TGCGCCAGCAGCCAAGTCGGGGGAGGGGAGCAGTACTTC
len: 17; abundance: .; v_gene: TRBV15; j_gene: TRBJ1-1; d_gene: .; CDR3aa: CATSRDPPKFPNTEAFF; CDR3nt: TGTGCCACCAGCAGAGATCCGCCTAAATTTCCTAACACTGAAGCTTTCTTT
len: 15; abundance: .; v_gene: TRBV10-3; j_gene: TRBJ2-2; d_gene: .; CDR3aa: CAISESKVVPGELFF; CDR3nt: TGTGCCATCAGTGAGTCGAAAGTTGTCCCCGGGGAGCTGTTTTTT
len: 19; abundance: few; v_gene: TRBV5-4; j_gene: TRBJ1-2; d_gene: TRBD1; CDR3aa: CASSLGGGTGGGTYYGYTF; CDR3nt: TGTGCCAGCAGCTTGGGAGGAGGGACAGGGGGCGGCACCTACTATGGCTACACCTTC
len: 16; abundance: .; v_gene: TRBV19; j_gene: TRBJ2-6; d_gene: .; CDR3aa: CASSTPNRAGANVLTF; CDR3nt: TGTGCCAGTAGTACCCCGAACAGGGCTGGGGCCAACGTCCTGACTTTC
len: 14; abundance: few; v_gene: TRBV2; j_gene: TRBJ1-5; d_gene: TRBD1; CDR3aa: CATLRDRSNQPQHF; CDR3nt: TGTGCCACCCTCCGGGACAGGAGCAATCAGCCCCAGCATTTT
len: 16; abundance: .; v_gene: TRBV7-9; j_gene: TRBJ1-2; d_gene: .; CDR3aa: CASSPTKGRVGNGYTF; CDR3nt: TGTGCCAGCAGCCCTACAAAGGGTAGGGTGGGTAATGGCTACACCTTC
len: 12; abundance: .; v_gene: TRBV27; j_gene: TRBJ2-2; d_gene: .; CDR3aa: CASSFGAGELFF; CDR3nt: TGTGCCAGCAGTTTTGGGGCCGGGGAGCTGTTTTTT
len: 16; abundance: .; v_gene: TRBV6-5; j_gene: TRBJ2-3; d_gene: .; CDR3aa: CASSYDVRGKADTQYF; CDR3nt: TGTGCCAGCAGTTACGATGTCCGCGGGAAGGCAGATACGCAGTATTTT